This entry lists 14 T cell receptor beta chains sequenced from one sample in a study of low-dose radiotherapy and immunotherapy resistance in tumors. TRAV- and TRBV-specific primers primed first-strand cDNA, covering alpha and beta chains. TCRs were amplified for roughly 20 PCR cycles with a constant-region primer and V-primer adapter. TCRdb fed the reads into MiXCR, producing one record per CDR3 protein. The sample lists 55,000 to 70,000 distinct CDR3 sequences, 20% to 25% occurring once. The time point: before trial treatment. This specimen was PBMCs, taken before treatment. The receptors derive from a male donor with prostate cancer.

This clonotype came up a few times. The J gene is TRBJ2-5, the V gene TRBV24-1; tentatively, D is TRBD2 (6 bases). This CDR3 is 15 amino acids long. The V end was cut by 4 bases, the J end by 5 bases, with 16 bases between. CDR1 and CDR2 from the germline V gene are KGHDR and SFDVKD. The CDR3 DNA is TGTGCCACCAGTGACTTTTCTAGCGACTGGGAGACCCAGTACTTC. Translating gives CATSDFSSDWETQYF.

The genes are TRBV2 and TRBJ1-2; D is unclear. The CDR3 covers 11 residues. Trimming removed 5 bases from V and 4 bases from J, with 5 bases in between. Germline V CDR1 and CDR2: SNHLY, FYNNEI. CDR3 protein: CASSPAYGYTF. In DNA, the CDR3 is TGTGCCAGCAGTCCAGCCTATGGCTACACCTTC.

This clonotype was picked up many times. The chain employs TRBV2 and TRBJ2-7; 11 bases match TRBD2. The CDR3 has 15 amino acids. V was pared by 2 bases and J by 4 bases, with 4 bases of the junction left unmatched. CDR1 is SNHLY and CDR2 is FYNNEI in the germline V gene. In DNA, the CDR3 is TGTGCCAGCAGTGAATCTAGCGGGAGGAGGTACGAGCAGTACTTC. Translated, it gives CASSESSGRRYEQYF.

This clonotype was counted ten times or more. The V and J genes are TRBV6-2 or TRBV6-3 and TRBJ2-2; D possibly corresponds to TRBD1 (6 bases). Germline CDR1 reads MNHEY; CDR2 reads SVGEGT. The CDR3 consists of 14 residues. V was trimmed by 1 base and J by 3 bases, leaving 6 bases between them. The CDR3 sequence: CASSYWTDTGELFF. The DNA for the CDR3 is TGTGCCAGCAGTTACTGGACAGACACCGGGGAGCTGTTTTTT.

The chain uses TRBV6-5 and TRBJ2-1, with TRBD2 matching 14 bases. Per germline, CDR1 MNHEY and CDR2 SVGAGI. V was clipped by 0 bases and J by 9 bases; unmatched bases: 7. The CDR3 sequence is 17 residues long. CDR3 DNA: TGTGCCAGCAGTTACTCAGTCGCGACTAGCGGGAGGGGTGAGCAGTTCTTC. Translation: CASSYSVATSGRGEQFF.

The chain recombines TRBV6-5 with TRBJ1-1; 7 bases line up with TRBD1. V trimming: 6 bases; J trimming: 0 bases; junction bases outside the gene matches: 4. The CDR3 is made up of 14 amino acids. Germline assignment: CDR1 MNHEY and CDR2 SVGAGI. CDR3 amino acids: CASSQTGMNTEAFF. In DNA, the CDR3 is TGTGCCAGCAGCCAGACAGGGATGAACACTGAAGCTTTCTTT.

This clonotype was seen many times. The V and J genes are TRBV6-6 and TRBJ2-1; 10 bases are shared with TRBD1. Unmatched junction bases numbered 6, after V lost 5 bases and J lost 8 bases. The CDR3 consists of 14 residues. Germline values: CDR1 MNHNY, CDR2 SVGAGI (reference sequence). The CDR3 spells CASSRQGAMDEQFF. The CDR3 nucleotides read TGTGCCAGCAGTAGACAGGGGGCTATGGATGAGCAGTTCTTC.

At least ten counts were recorded for this clonotype. This chain uses TRBV11-2 with TRBJ2-5, with 7 bases matching TRBD1. The CDR3 is made up of 14 amino acids. V lost 4 bases to trimming and J lost 5 bases; unmatched junction nucleotides: 7. Germline lookup yields CDR1 SGHAT and CDR2 FQNNGV. CDR3 coding DNA: TGTGCCAGCAGCTCAAACAGGGGTGGGGAGACCCAGTACTTC. This codes for CASSSNRGGETQYF.

The chain joins TRBV20-1 to TRBJ2-2; TRBD1 aligns across 7 bases. The CDR3 is 17 residues long. The germline V gene has CDR1 DFQATT and CDR2 SNEGSKA (reference sequence). The V and J ends lost 0 bases and 3 bases, in that order; junction bases with no gene match: 10. For the CDR3, the DNA is TGCAGTGCTAGAGATTCCCGGACAGGAGCGGACACCGGGGAGCTGTTTTTT. It codes for CSARDSRTGADTGELFF.

The chain recombines TRBV5-8 with TRBJ1-6; D is unclear. Deletions cut 0 bases from V and 9 bases from J, with 10 bases between. CDR3 length: 14 residues. CDR1 is SGHTS, CDR2 YDEGEE, per germline. The CDR3 region is CASSLAGGSSPLHF. Here the CDR3 DNA reads TGTGCCAGCAGCTTGGCCGGTGGGAGTTCACCCCTCCACTTT.

The genes are TRBV6-2 or TRBV6-3 and TRBJ2-5; no reliable D call. The CDR3 spans 13 residues. Trimming removed 5 bases at V and 5 bases at J, with 12 bases between. Germline V gives CDR1 MNHEY, CDR2 SVGEGT. In DNA, the CDR3 is TGTGCCAGCAGTAGAAACCCCGTGGAGACCCAGTACTTC. Amino acid sequence: CASSRNPVETQYF.

The chain is built from TRBV27 and TRBJ1-2, with TRBD1 matching 9 bases. V lost 5 bases and J lost 8; bases outside the gene matches: 12. The CDR3 has 15 amino acids. The germline V gene encodes CDR1 MNHEY and CDR2 SMNVEV (reference sequence). For the CDR3, the DNA is TGTGCCAGCAGTCCTCATGACAGGGGGTCAGAGGGCTACACCTTC. Translating gives CASSPHDRGSEGYTF.

This clonotype showed up many times. The rearrangement links TRBV3-1 to TRBJ1-1; 8 bases match TRBD1. From germline, CDR1 is LGHDT and CDR2 YNNKEL (reference sequence). The CDR3 is made up of 14 amino acids. The J segment lost 6 bases and the V segment lost 2 bases, leaving 5 bases of the junction unmatched. CDR3 protein: CASSQQQGVAEAFF. The CDR3 DNA is TGTGCCAGCAGCCAACAACAGGGGGTAGCTGAAGCTTTCTTT.

In this sample, this clonotype turned up many times. The chain joins TRBV18 to TRBJ1-1, with D possibly TRBD1 on 6 matching bases. This CDR3 contains 14 residues. Trimming pared 2 bases from V and 1 base from J, leaving 8 bases between. CDR1 is KGHSH and CDR2 is LQKENI in the germline V gene. CDR3 nucleotides: TGTGCCAGCTCACCAGAACAGGGGAACACTGAAGCTTTCTTT. Translating it yields CASSPEQGNTEAFF.